The entry below describes one T cell receptor (beta chain). V shed 3 bases, J shed 4 bases, and the junction held 5 bases outside the gene matches. This CDR3 has 15 amino acids. In germline, CDR1 is SEHNR, CDR2 FQNEAQ (reference sequence). Naive CD8 cells lacked CD45RO, underwent positive selection for CCR7 and left out terminally differentiated effector memory CD45RA+ cells. These data belong to a study of shared clonotypes between healthy human individuals. Whole-study context: Every donor yielded three CD4 naive, three CD4 memory, two CD8 naive and one CD8 memory plate.

The assay was carried out at the deep level. Original data processing: ImmunoSEQ sequences covered only the junction and lacked quality scores; filtering therefore differed. TCRdb's copy holds only in-frame clones and misses some; the assay was immunoSEQ multiplex PCR. That table is the source of V, J and clone size, and D and trimming were worked out from the DNA. The sample gives fewer than 1 million clones, about 97% of which show up once; about 0.25% is in the top ten. Sequencing was performed on naive CD8+ T cells sorted from blood. The genes are TRBV7-9 and TRBJ2-1; 8 bases agree with TRBD1. The clonotype comes from a man aged 25 to 45 in good health. The CDR3 DNA follows: TGTGCCAGCAGCTTCTCAGGGGGCGCTTACAATGAGCAGTTCTTC. As protein: CASSFSGGAYNEQFF.